The clone carrying this T cell receptor (beta chain) was counted between two and nine times. Its target is not known. The data stem from a study of T-cell memory formation after mild COVID-19. Study details: TCR clusters were largely donor specific.

The germline V and J ends were trimmed by 5 bases and 8 bases, with 15 bases remaining between them. Germline CDR1 is SEHNR and CDR2 is FQNEAQ (reference sequence). This CDR3 has 13 residues. General study results and limits: Day 15 to 85 contractors were CD4/CD8 balanced; later expanders leaned CD4+.

With constant-segment primers, 5'RACE yielded cDNA libraries of TCR alpha and TCR beta that carried sample barcodes and UMIs. TCRdb independently ran MiXCR on the 5' RACE reads; one entry per CDR3 protein. The repertoire has approximately 410,000 distinct CDR3 sequences, less than 25% of them found once; the top ten carry around 13%. Sequenced input: PBMCs or a T cell subset sorted from them (not recorded which). The receptor comes from an adult woman who had mild COVID-19 (a few samples of this study predate the infection). Cell type and time point are not known. The chain couples TRBV7-9 to TRBJ1-2; possible D gene TRBD1, 5 bases. The CDR3 coding sequence is TGTGCCAGCAGCCCGTGGGACTTGTCGGGCTACACCTTC. Protein sequence: CASSPWDLSGYTF.